These T cell receptor beta chains were read from a single sample in a study of blood T cell repertoires in COVID-19. Only in-frame clones appear in the TCRdb table, and some are missing; sequencing was by immunoSEQ multiplex PCR. The sample has about 310,000 clones; roughly 90% are singletons. Specimen: peripheral blood. All receptors come from a woman aged 25 to 39 with COVID-19, enrolled during active disease. The CDR3 runs from the conserved cysteine through the conserved F or W.

V | CDR3
TRBV11-3 | CASSLGGQGKNSPLHF
TRBV2 | CASYKGANNEQFF
TRBV2 | CATEGWRKSFPGKLSLWGYTF
TRBV27 | CASSLRGAGAYNSPLHF
TRBV28 | CASSLVDPGTANYGYTF
TRBV4-1 | CASSQASGRPRDTQYF
TRBV19 | CATRREDYGYTF
TRBV7-9 | CASSLGRLAGFDEQFF
TRBV2 | CASSDLGSSGSSYEQYF
TRBV27 | CASSLLGTGYGATNEKLFF
TRBV4-1 | CASSLYHDSTGTYEQYF
TRBV5-4 | CASRDGGEGGGYTF
TRBV2 | CASSVVSKKLSGANVLTF
TRBV5-5 | CASSLFRGLFEQYF
TRBV7-9 | CASSSGLAGDTQYF
TRBV5-1 | CASSLGPSGSADTQYF
TRBV19 | CASSIQETQYF
TRBV13 | CASRRKYERGTEAFF
TRBV6-5 | CASSRDRERNQPQHF
TRBV4-1 | CASSHTSGSRNEQFF
TRBV30 | CAWSGPRLRNYGYTF
TRBV19 | CASSISRNTDTQYF
TRBV6-2/TRBV6-3 | CASSYSIGVQNIQYF
TRBV7-3 | CASSFASGTGELFF
TRBV4-1 | CASSQDRGSGQPQHF
TRBV30 | CAWSAGLAGAQPQHF
TRBV5-4 | CASSAGLGYNEQFF
TRBV19 | CASGGQGLTSLHF
TRBV2 | CASSATGWDGYTF
TRBV4-2 | CASSQEGSNEKLFF
TRBV19 | CASSISGTVGPEAFF
TRBV6-5 | CASRGQLNNYGYTF
TRBV5-6 | CASSPPRGGAGNTIYF
TRBV24-1 | CATSDSERTSTDTQYF
TRBV19 | CASSRTGDQPQHF
TRBV7-2 | CASSLGGGSGNTIYF
TRBV7-9 | CASSSEGIPNTEAFF
TRBV30 | CAWSPQGRQPQHF
TRBV6-5 | CASSYSVTRNTEAFF
TRBV6-5 | CASSRRDRNTEAFF
TRBV6-2/TRBV6-3 | CASSYSKSSGAPNQPQHF
TRBV6-5 | CASRKGQRNQPQHF
TRBV6-6 | CASSYSTAGGYTF
TRBV19 | CASSPTQSSPLHF
TRBV2 | CASTSQGFKVSPLHF
TRBV11-1 | CASSQDRTTYEQYF